This T cell receptor (beta chain) stems from a study of control samples from healthy donors and cancer patients. TCRdb's copy holds only in-frame clones and misses some; the assay was immunoSEQ multiplex PCR. The sample has 120,000 to 150,000 clones, around 90% seen once; the top ten hold around 11%. The CDR3 contains 15 residues. Trimming cost V 2 bases and J 1 base; bases outside gene matches: 5. Germline V lookup: CDR1 GTSNPN, CDR2 SVGIG (reference sequence). Material: blood. This receptor was identified in a man aged 30-40 years in good health. This chain uses TRBV30 with TRBJ1-5; TRBD1 matches 7 bases. The CDR3 loop reads CAWSPGGNSNQPQHF. For the CDR3, the DNA is TGTGCCTGGAGTCCAGGGGGAAACAGCAATCAGCCCCAGCATTTT.